The entry below describes one TCR beta chain. Its matching antigen is unknown. CDR1 PRHDT and CDR2 FYEKMQ come from the germline V gene (reference sequence). CDR3 length equals 20 residues. The junction had 25 bases not matched to a gene; V was cut back by 8 bases and J by 3 bases. The data originate from a study of shared clonotypes between healthy human individuals. The naive CD8 subset, CD45RO-negative cells positively selected for CCR7, excluded terminally differentiated effector memory CD45RA+ cells. Caucasian adults residing in Nashville, Tennessee made up all the donors. In the study's own analysis: Junction-only sequences without quality scores came from ImmunoSEQ, so filtering differed. Only in-frame clones appear in the TCRdb table, and some are missing; sequencing was by immunoSEQ multiplex PCR. V and J calls and clone size are as listed in that table; D and trimming were resolved from the DNA. The sample has some 2.1 million clones, about 95% seen once.

Findings and limits, study-wide: The donor pool, a small one, limited the genetic and exposure-history diversity represented. The study found lower generation probabilities in non-shared clonotypes than in those shared by all four donors.

The sequenced sample was naive CD8+ T cells sorted from blood. The chain joins TRBV13 to TRBJ2-5, with 9 bases aligning to TRBD2. The sequence derives from a man between 18 and 35 years old in good health. CDR3 DNA sequence: TGTGCCAGCTTTGGAGTAAGGGACAGAGTTATAGCGGGAGCCGAAGAGACCCAGTACTTC. Protein sequence: CASFGVRDRVIAGAEETQYF. The whole variable domain, remainder taken from reference TRBV13 and TRBJ2-5, is AAGVIQSPRHLIKEKRETATLKCYPIPRHDTVYWYQQGPGQDPQFLISFYEKMQSDKGSIPDRFSAQQFSDYHSELNMSSLELGDSALYFCASFGVRDRVIAGAEETQYFGPGTRLLVL.